These T cell receptor beta chains were read from a single sample in a study of CD8+ T cells in alopecia areata. Assay: immunoSEQ multiplex PCR; the TCRdb copy retains only in-frame clones and omits some. The table has some 58,000 clones, roughly 50% seen once; the top ten hold about a fifth. The sample was CD8+ T cells sorted from blood, taken at approximately week 36, from a patient treated with tofacitinib. All receptors come from a human donor with alopecia areata. CDR3s include the opening cysteine and the closing phenylalanine or tryptophan. A D gene is named only where the DNA matches it firmly. Part of the rows lack a size; the others show once, few, many or a class for expanded clones.

V gene,J gene,clone size,D gene,CDR3 DNA,CDR3 protein
TRBV9,TRBJ2-7,.,TRBD2,TGTGCCAGCAGCGGGACTAGCCGCGAGCAGTACTTC,CASSGTSREQYF
TRBV6-5,TRBJ2-2,.,.,TGTGCCAGCAGTTCCTTCGACACCGGGGAGCTGTTTTTT,CASSSFDTGELFF
TRBV30,TRBJ2-1,.,TRBD2,TGTGCCTGGAGTGGTTCTAGCGGGAAAATTGCCTACAATGAGCAGTTCTTC,CAWSGSSGKIAYNEQFF
TRBV6-5,TRBJ2-2,.,.,TGTGCCAGCAGTTACTCCGGCAGCCATAACACCGGGGAGCTGTTTTTT,CASSYSGSHNTGELFF
TRBV29-1,TRBJ2-2,.,.,TGCAGCGTTTTTGCAGACACCGGGGAGCTGTTTTTT,CSVFADTGELFF
TRBV6-6,TRBJ1-1,many,.,TGTGCCAGCAGTGACTCGGAGTACACTGAAGCTTTCTTT,CASSDSEYTEAFF
TRBV11-2,TRBJ2-5,once,.,TGTGCCAGCAGCTTTCCGTCTGGCATTCTTCTAGAAGAGACCCAGTACTTC,CASSFPSGILLEETQYF
TRBV7-9,TRBJ2-4,.,.,TGTGCCAGCAGCGATACAGGGTCGTTAGCCAAAAACATTCAGTACTTC,CASSDTGSLAKNIQYF
TRBV7-9,TRBJ1-2,once,TRBD1,TGTGCCAGCAGCTTAGCTCTGGCAGGGGGAGGCTACACCTTC,CASSLALAGGGYTF
TRBV29-1,TRBJ2-7,.,.,TGCAGCGTTGAGGACGGGAGCTCCTACGAGCAGTACTTC,CSVEDGSSYEQYF
TRBV29-1,TRBJ1-1,.,.,TGCAGCGCCGAGGATGGCTGGAACACTGAAGCTTTCTTT,CSAEDGWNTEAFF
TRBV9,TRBJ2-3,.,.,TGTGCCAGCAGCGTAGGCCCGGGAGAATTTGGCACAGATACGCAGTATTTT,CASSVGPGEFGTDTQYF
TRBV27,TRBJ2-5,.,.,TGTGCCAGCAGTTTCATCGGGGAGACCCAGTACTTC,CASSFIGETQYF
TRBV4-1,TRBJ1-2,few,TRBD1,TGCGCCAGCAGCCAAGTAGGGACAGCGAGATCCTATGGCTACACCTTC,CASSQVGTARSYGYTF
TRBV7-9,TRBJ1-1,.,.,TGTGCCAGCAGCTTAGTTCCGGGCACTGAAGCTTTCTTT,CASSLVPGTEAFF
TRBV7-5,TRBJ2-3,.,.,TGTGCCAGCCCGGGAGCGGCGTCAGATACGCAGTATTTT,CASPGAASDTQYF
TRBV7-3,TRBJ2-3,.,.,TGCGCCAGCAGCCCAGGGGGGAGATCAGATACGCAGTATTTT,CASSPGGRSDTQYF
TRBV4-1,TRBJ2-7,.,.,TGCGCCAGCAGTCACAGGGACGACCTCTACGAGCAGTACTTC,CASSHRDDLYEQYF
TRBV7-9,TRBJ2-7,.,.,TGTGCCAGCAGCCCAGGGGGGACTTACGAGCAGTACTTC,CASSPGGTYEQYF
TRBV4-1,TRBJ1-5,.,.,TGCGCCAGCAGCCTAGGACACCGCAATCAGCCCCAGCATTTT,CASSLGHRNQPQHF
TRBV29-1,TRBJ1-2,.,TRBD1,TGCAGCGTTGACGGACAGGGTGCTAACTATGGCTACACCTTC,CSVDGQGANYGYTF
TRBV6-1,TRBJ2-3,.,TRBD2,TGTGCCAGCAGTGATTTGACTAGCGGGAGGGCCGGAACGCAGTATTTT,CASSDLTSGRAGTQYF
TRBV27,TRBJ2-7,.,TRBD2,TGTGCCAGCAGTCCGGGACTAGCTTACGAGCAGTACTTC,CASSPGLAYEQYF
TRBV7-3,TRBJ2-7,.,.,TGTGCCAGCAGCTTGGGCCCCTCCTACGAGCAGTACTTC,CASSLGPSYEQYF
TRBV4-1,TRBJ2-7,.,TRBD2,TGCGCCAGCAGCCCTCGCTCTGGCGGGAGGCCCTCCTACGAGCAGTACTTC,CASSPRSGGRPSYEQYF
TRBV7-8,TRBJ2-2,.,.,TGTGCCAGCAGCTTAGTGCAGACCGGGGAGCTGTTTTTT,CASSLVQTGELFF
TRBV29-1,TRBJ2-7,.,.,TGCAGCGTCGAGACAGCTCTCCCCCACGAGCAGTACTTC,CSVETALPHEQYF
TRBV4-3,TRBJ1-2,medium-sized,.,TGCGCCAGCAGCCCCTGGCTTGGTGTGGGTGACGGCTACACCTTC,CASSPWLGVGDGYTF
TRBV18,TRBJ2-7,.,TRBD2,TGTGCCAGCTCATACCCTCCTAGCGGGGTTTACGAGCAGTACTTC,CASSYPPSGVYEQYF
TRBV19,TRBJ1-1,few,.,TGTGCCAGTAGTGTCGGGGGGTTGGACACTGAAGCTTTCTTT,CASSVGGLDTEAFF
TRBV7-9,TRBJ1-2,.,.,TGTGCCAGCAGCTTACCAGATGCCGTCCTAGGCTACACCTTC,CASSLPDAVLGYTF
TRBV29-1,TRBJ2-7,.,.,TGCAGCGTTACCACAGGGATCTACGAGCAGTACTTC,CSVTTGIYEQYF
TRBV27,TRBJ2-1,.,TRBD2,TGTGCCAGCAGCCAACTAGCGGGTGCCTACAATGAGCAGTTCTTC,CASSQLAGAYNEQFF
TRBV28,TRBJ2-7,.,.,TGTGCCAGCAGTCGACTAGGTACCCTCGAGCAGTACTTC,CASSRLGTLEQYF
TRBV11-2,TRBJ2-1,once,.,TGTGCCAGCACTGAAGGAAATGAGCAGTTCTTC,CASTEGNEQFF
TRBV30,TRBJ1-5,.,.,TGTGCCTGGTCATTAGGCAGGGCCGTTCAGCCCCAGCATTTT,CAWSLGRAVQPQHF
TRBV9,TRBJ2-3,.,.,TGTGCCAGCAGCGTAGGAAGGGCGGATACGCAGTATTTT,CASSVGRADTQYF
TRBV7-2,TRBJ1-1,.,.,TGTGCCAGCAGCCTACAGGGATACACTGAAGCTTTCTTT,CASSLQGYTEAFF
TRBV7-2,TRBJ2-7,.,TRBD1,TGTGCCAGCACCCTACAGGGGGCCACCTACGAGCAGTACTTC,CASTLQGATYEQYF
TRBV7-9,TRBJ2-4,.,TRBD1,TGTGCCAGCAGCTCCGGACAGGGGGTAGCCAAAAACATTCAGTACTTC,CASSSGQGVAKNIQYF
TRBV29-1,TRBJ2-7,few,TRBD2,TGCAGCGTTCTAGCGGAGGGCTACGAGCAGTACTTC,CSVLAEGYEQYF
TRBV30,TRBJ1-2,.,.,TGTGCCTGGAGAGAGGGTGTTGAAGGCTACACCTTC,CAWREGVEGYTF
TRBV29-1,TRBJ1-1,.,.,TGCAGCGTTGGCGGGACCATGAACACTGAAGCTTTCTTT,CSVGGTMNTEAFF
TRBV5-6,TRBJ2-3,.,TRBD1,TGTGCCAGCAGCCCCGGGACAGGGGTGCCCCGAGATACGCAGTATTTT,CASSPGTGVPRDTQYF
TRBV9,TRBJ2-1,.,TRBD2,TGTGCCAGCAGCGTAACACTAGCGGGACACAATGAGCAGTTCTTC,CASSVTLAGHNEQFF
TRBV29-1,TRBJ2-7,.,TRBD1,TGCAGCGTTGAGGACAGGCACGAGCAGTACTTC,CSVEDRHEQYF
TRBV13,TRBJ2-1,few,.,TGTGCCAGCAGCTGCCACGACGGGCGTTGGGAATGTAGGGAGCAGTTCTTC,CASSCHDGRWECREQFF
TRBV4-1,TRBJ2-5,few,TRBD2,TGCGCCAGCAGCCAAGACGGGGGCGGGAGGGAGACCCAGTACTTC,CASSQDGGGRETQYF
TRBV29-1,TRBJ2-7,few,.,TGCAGCGTTATAGCGGCCATGAACTACGAGCAGTACTTC,CSVIAAMNYEQYF
TRBV4-1,TRBJ2-7,.,TRBD2,TGCGCCAGCAGCCTCGGGACTAGCGGTACCTACGAGCAGTACTTC,CASSLGTSGTYEQYF
TRBV9,TRBJ2-1,few,TRBD2,TGTGCCAGCAGCCTCGGGAGGGGAGCCTACAATGAGCAGTTCTTC,CASSLGRGAYNEQFF
TRBV9,TRBJ2-2,.,.,TGTGCCAGCAGCGAGGGGACCGGGGAGCTGTTTTTT,CASSEGTGELFF
TRBV7-2,TRBJ2-5,.,.,TGTGCCAGCAGCTTCGCTAAGGGTTGGGAGACCCAGTACTTC,CASSFAKGWETQYF
TRBV29-1,TRBJ2-5,few,.,TGCAGCGTTGATTACGTACAAGAGACCCAGTACTTC,CSVDYVQETQYF
TRBV29-1,TRBJ2-7,.,TRBD1,TGCAGCGCCACGGGACAGGCGAGCTCCTACGAGCAGTACTTC,CSATGQASSYEQYF
TRBV27,TRBJ2-5,few,.,TGTGCCAGCAGTTTTCTAGGTGGGCAAGAGACCCAGTACTTC,CASSFLGGQETQYF
TRBV2,TRBJ2-7,few,.,TGTGCCAGCGGAGTTTACGAGCAGTACTTC,CASGVYEQYF
TRBV7-9,TRBJ2-7,.,.,TGTGCCAGCAGCCAGTTAGGGGAATACGAGCAGTACTTC,CASSQLGEYEQYF
TRBV30,TRBJ2-2,.,.,TGTGCCTGGAGCGGGGTCACCGGGGAGCTGTTTTTT,CAWSGVTGELFF
TRBV4-2,TRBJ1-1,.,TRBD1,TGTGCCAGCAGCCACGGGGACAGGGGCACTGAAGCTTTCTTT,CASSHGDRGTEAFF